The entry that follows covers one TCR beta chain sequence. The data belong to a study of shared clonotypes between healthy human individuals. The overall study: The study enrolled a couple of women and a few men aged 18 to 49.

Germline CDR1 reads MNHNY; CDR2 reads SVGAGI (reference sequence). The CDR3 runs to 15 residues. The V gene end was trimmed by 5 bases and the J gene end by 3 bases; junction bases not matched to a gene: 9. The authors split each subset's genomic DNA evenly across several immunoSEQ plates. Some clones are missing from TCRdb's copy, which holds only in-frame ones; the method was immunoSEQ multiplex PCR. This sample has 2,100,000 or so clones, with under 97% found just once. The sample consisted of naive CD4+ T cells sorted from blood. The subset is: CD45RA+ positively selected. The chain couples TRBV6-6 to TRBJ2-7, with 8 bases fitting TRBD1. This TCR was sampled from a man aged 18 to 29 in good health. The CDR3 reads CASSVTDRDHYEQYF. DNA of the CDR3: TGTGCCAGCAGTGTAACGGACAGGGACCACTACGAGCAGTACTTC.